Sequencing of this TCR beta chain was carried out in a study of CD8+CD57+ T cells in acquired aplastic anemia (dated by TCRdb to 2016 to 2018). A note on the overall study: DNA extracted from sorted CD4+ and CD8+ cells had a mean of around 3.3 ug, with a range of about 0.18 to 27.4 ug. A CD8+CD57+ expansion meant a frequency higher than the mean frequency seen in healthy subjects.

Expansion of CD8+CD57+ cells had been shown by flow cytometry in the patients chosen for sequencing. Every patient had a diagnosis of severe acquired aplastic anemia based on International Study of Aplastic Anemia and Agranulocytosis and Camitta criteria. At the time blood was sampled, none of the patients had received any therapy. The study deep-sequenced TCR repertoires of sorted CD4+ and CD8+ blood T cells from severe aplastic anemia patients and healthy subjects. Patients were enrolled in the USA under clinicaltrials.gov protocols 00001620, 01623167, 00001397, 00071045, 00081523 and 00961064. Ficoll-Paque density gradient centrifugation was used to isolate peripheral blood mononuclear cells. Before DNA extraction, CD4+ and CD8+ T cells were sorted with FACS or magnetic beads. With respect to this clonotype: Its antigen target is currently unknown. Per-base qualities were not stored, and no clone one base away is much larger.

The paper's findings and limits, for the study overall: About 30 CD8+ CDR3 sequences were found in both patients and controls but appeared to be highly expressed in patients and within the immunodominant clones of the patients. Between patients and healthy controls, no significant difference in CD8+ Simpson's diversity was found (P=0.060).

Genomic DNA served as template for TCR beta VDJ combination and CDR3 sequence profiling. An Illumina HiSeq 2000 was the platform used for TCR repertoire sequencing. In the original analysis: Repertoires were assessed using TRBV/TRBJ rearrangement plots, CDR3 size and DJ length profiles, and Simpson's diversity index. The immunodominant clone was defined as the most abundant DNA sequence in deep sequencing data. CDR3 amino acid sequences were screened for sharing across subjects and were compared with published repertoires and the VDJdb database. TCRdb handled the public reads itself, with Q25 trimming in fastp and clone calling in MiXCR, and kept productive beta chains. Here each entry gathers all rows of one CDR3 protein and keeps the most common genes and DNA. The V and J calls, along with clone size, are taken from TCRdb and not from the paper's own processing. The sample records around 200,000 distinct CDR3 sequences, over 40% of which are singletons. 15% to 20% of the sample lies in the top ten.

The origin of this receptor is a human donor with aplastic anemia. The sequenced sample consisted of sorted CD4+, CD8+, or CD8+CD57+ T cells (not recorded which) from PBMCs.

The DNA sequence is TGTGCCACCAGGGACTACAGGGGCACCGGGGAGCTGTTTTTT. The encoded protein is CATRDYRGTGELFF. The sequence links TRBV15 to TRBJ2-2, with a weak D call of TRBD1 (7 bases match). Including cysteine and phenylalanine, the CDR3 has 14 amino acids. The retained sequence is limited to the CDR3, 42 bases, with the frame set at the first base. Trimming costs V 6 bases and J 4 bases, and their ends lie 12 bases apart. CDR1 LNHNV and CDR2 YYDKDF were looked up in the germline V gene (reference sequence). The CDR3 plus the reference TRBV15 and TRBJ2-2 genes for the other parts give the full variable domain: DAMVIQNPRYQVTQFGKPVTLSCSQTLNHNVMYWYQQKSSQAPKLLFHYYDKDFNNEADTPDNFQSRRPNTSFCFLDIRSPGLGDTAMYLCATRDYRGTGELFFGEGSRLTVL.